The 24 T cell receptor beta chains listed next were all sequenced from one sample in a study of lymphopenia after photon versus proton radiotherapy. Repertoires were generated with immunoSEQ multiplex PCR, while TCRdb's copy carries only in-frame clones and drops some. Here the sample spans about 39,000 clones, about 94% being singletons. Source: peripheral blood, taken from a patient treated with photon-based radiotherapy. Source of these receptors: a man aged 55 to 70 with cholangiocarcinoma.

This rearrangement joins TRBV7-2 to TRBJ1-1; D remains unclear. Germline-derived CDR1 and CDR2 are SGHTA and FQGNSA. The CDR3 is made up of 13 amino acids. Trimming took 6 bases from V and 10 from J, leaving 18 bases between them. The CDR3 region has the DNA TGTGCCAGCAGGTCCGAGGTGGGTCGCGGAGCTTTCTTT. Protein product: CASRSEVGRGAFF.

The CDR3 protein is CASSLSVGGPVLYNEQFF. The CDR3 coding sequence is TGTGCCAGCAGCTTGTCCGTCGGGGGGCCCGTCTTGTACAATGAGCAGTTCTTC. The chain couples TRBV7-3 to TRBJ2-1; a possible D gene is TRBD2 (7 bases). Germline CDR1 SGHTA, CDR2 FQGTGA. This CDR3 has 18 amino acids. The V end lost 3 bases, the J end lost 4 bases, and 22 bases lay between the germline ends.

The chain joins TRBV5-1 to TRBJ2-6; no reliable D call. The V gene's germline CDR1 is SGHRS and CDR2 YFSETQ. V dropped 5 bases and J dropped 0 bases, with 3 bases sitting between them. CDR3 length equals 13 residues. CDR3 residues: CASRYSGANVLTF. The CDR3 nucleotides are TGCGCCAGCAGGTACTCTGGGGCCAACGTCCTGACTTTC.

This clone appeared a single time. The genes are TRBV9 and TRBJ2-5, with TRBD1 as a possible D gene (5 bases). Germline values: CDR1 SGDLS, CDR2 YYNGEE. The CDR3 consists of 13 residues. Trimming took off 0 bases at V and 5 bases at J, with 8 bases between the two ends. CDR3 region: CASSVAGRETQYF. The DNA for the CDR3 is TGTGCCAGCAGCGTAGCAGGGCGGGAGACCCAGTACTTC.

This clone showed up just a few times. DNA of the CDR3: TGTGCCAGCAGTGACGGCAACAATCAGCCCCAGCATTTT. This codes for CASSDGNNQPQHF. The gene calls are TRBV2 and TRBJ1-5; D is uncertain. With 3 bases removed from V and 3 bases from J, the gap between germline ends came to 6 bases. This CDR3 comprises 13 residues. Per germline, CDR1 SNHLY and CDR2 FYNNEI.

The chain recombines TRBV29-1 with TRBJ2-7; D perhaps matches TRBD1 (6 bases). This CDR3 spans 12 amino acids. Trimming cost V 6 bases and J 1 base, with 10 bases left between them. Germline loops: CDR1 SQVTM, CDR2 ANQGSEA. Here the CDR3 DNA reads TGCAGCGTCTACAGGGAGTCCTACGAGCAGTACTTC. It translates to CSVYRESYEQYF.

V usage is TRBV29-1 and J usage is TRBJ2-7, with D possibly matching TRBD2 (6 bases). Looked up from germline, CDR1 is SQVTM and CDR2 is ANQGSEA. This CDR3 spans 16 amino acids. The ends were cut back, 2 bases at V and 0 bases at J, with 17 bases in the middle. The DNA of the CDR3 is TGCAGCGTTGAATCTGCGGGATCCTCGAGCTCCTACGAGCAGTACTTC. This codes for CSVESAGSSSSYEQYF.

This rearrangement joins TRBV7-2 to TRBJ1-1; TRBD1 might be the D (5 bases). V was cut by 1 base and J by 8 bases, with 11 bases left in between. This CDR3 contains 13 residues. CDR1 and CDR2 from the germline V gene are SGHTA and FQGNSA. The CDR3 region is CASSLGGGAEAFF. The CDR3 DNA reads TGTGCCAGCAGCTTAGGGGGAGGGGCGGAAGCTTTCTTT.

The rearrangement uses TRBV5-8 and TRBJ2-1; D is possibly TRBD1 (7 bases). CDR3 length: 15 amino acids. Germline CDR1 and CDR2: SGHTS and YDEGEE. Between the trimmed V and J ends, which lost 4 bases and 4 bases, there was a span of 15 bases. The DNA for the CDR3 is TGTGCCAGCAGCAAGGAGGGACAGTATTACAATGAGCAGTTCTTC. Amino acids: CASSKEGQYYNEQFF.

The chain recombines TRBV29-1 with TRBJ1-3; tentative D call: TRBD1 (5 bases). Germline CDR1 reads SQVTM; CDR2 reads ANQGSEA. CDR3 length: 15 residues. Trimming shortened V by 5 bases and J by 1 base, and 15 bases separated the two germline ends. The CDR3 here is CSVWEGSGSGNTIYF. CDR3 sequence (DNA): TGCAGCGTTTGGGAGGGCTCAGGGTCTGGAAACACCATATATTTT.

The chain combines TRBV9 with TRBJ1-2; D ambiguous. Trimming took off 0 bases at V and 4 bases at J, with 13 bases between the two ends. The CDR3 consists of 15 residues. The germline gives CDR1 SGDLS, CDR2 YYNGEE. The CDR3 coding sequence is TGTGCCAGCAGCGTAGATCCCCGGGAGGCCTATGGCTACACCTTC. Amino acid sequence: CASSVDPREAYGYTF. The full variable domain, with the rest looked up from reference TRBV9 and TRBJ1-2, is DSGVTQTPKHLITATGQRVTLRCSPRSGDLSVYWYQQSLDQGLQFLIQYYNGEERAKGNILERFSAQQFPDLHSELNLSSLELGDSALYFCASSVDPREAYGYTFGSGTRLTVV.

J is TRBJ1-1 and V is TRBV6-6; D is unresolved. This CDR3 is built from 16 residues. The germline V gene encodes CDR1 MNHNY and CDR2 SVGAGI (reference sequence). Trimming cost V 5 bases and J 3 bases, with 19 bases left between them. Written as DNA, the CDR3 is TGTGCCAGCAGTGCCTCCTCCCTTCCAGGCTACACTGAAGCTTTCTTT. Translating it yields CASSASSLPGYTEAFF.

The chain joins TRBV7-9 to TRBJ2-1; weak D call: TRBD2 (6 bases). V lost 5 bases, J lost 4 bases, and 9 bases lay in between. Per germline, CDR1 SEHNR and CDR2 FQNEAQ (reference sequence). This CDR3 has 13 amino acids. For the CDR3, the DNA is TGTGCCAGCAGCGGGAGGTCTTACAATGAGCAGTTCTTC. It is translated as CASSGRSYNEQFF.

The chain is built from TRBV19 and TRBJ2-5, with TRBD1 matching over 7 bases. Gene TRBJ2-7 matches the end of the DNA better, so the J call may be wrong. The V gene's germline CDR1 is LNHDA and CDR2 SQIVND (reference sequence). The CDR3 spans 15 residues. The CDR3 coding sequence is TGTGCCAGTAGTATAAGATCGGGACAGTCCTACGAGCAGTACTTC. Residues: CASSIRSGQSYEQYF.

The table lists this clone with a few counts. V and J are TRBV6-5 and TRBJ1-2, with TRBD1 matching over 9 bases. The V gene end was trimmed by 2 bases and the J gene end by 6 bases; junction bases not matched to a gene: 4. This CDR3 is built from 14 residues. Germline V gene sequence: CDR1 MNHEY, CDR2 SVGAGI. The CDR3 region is CASSYPGTGNGYTF. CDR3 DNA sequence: TGTGCCAGCAGTTACCCCGGGACAGGGAATGGCTACACCTTC.

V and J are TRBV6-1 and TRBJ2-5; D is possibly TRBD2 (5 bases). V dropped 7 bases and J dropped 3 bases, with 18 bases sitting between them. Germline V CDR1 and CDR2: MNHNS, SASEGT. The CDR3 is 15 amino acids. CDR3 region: CASIERGSNEETQYF. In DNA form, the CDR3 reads TGTGCCAGCATAGAACGGGGAAGCAATGAAGAGACCCAGTACTTC.

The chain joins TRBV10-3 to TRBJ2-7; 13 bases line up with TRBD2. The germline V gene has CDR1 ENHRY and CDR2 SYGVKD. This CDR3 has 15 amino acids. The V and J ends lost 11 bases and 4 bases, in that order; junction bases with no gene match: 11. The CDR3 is CASNLGLAGIYEQYF. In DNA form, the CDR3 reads TGTGCCTCTAACTTGGGACTAGCGGGAATTTACGAGCAGTACTTC.

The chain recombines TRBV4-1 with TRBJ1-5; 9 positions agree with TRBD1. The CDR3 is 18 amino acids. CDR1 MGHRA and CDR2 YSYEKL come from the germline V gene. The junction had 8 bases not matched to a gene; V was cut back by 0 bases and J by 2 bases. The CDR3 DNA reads TGCGCCAGCAGCCAAGACGAACAGGGGGCCCAAGGCAATCAGCCCCAGCATTTT. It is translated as CASSQDEQGAQGNQPQHF.

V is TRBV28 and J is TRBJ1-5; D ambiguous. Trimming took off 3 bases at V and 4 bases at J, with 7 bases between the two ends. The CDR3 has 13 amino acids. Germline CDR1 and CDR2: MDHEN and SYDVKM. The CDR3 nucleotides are TGTGCCAGCAGTTTGGTGTGGAATCAGCCCCAGCATTTT. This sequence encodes CASSLVWNQPQHF.

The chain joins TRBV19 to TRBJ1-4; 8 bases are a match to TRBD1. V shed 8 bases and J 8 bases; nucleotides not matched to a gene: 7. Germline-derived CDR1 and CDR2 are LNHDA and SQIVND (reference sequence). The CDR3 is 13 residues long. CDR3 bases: TGTGCCAGTTCGGCAGGGGGCCAGGAAAAACTGTTTTTT. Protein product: CASSAGGQEKLFF.

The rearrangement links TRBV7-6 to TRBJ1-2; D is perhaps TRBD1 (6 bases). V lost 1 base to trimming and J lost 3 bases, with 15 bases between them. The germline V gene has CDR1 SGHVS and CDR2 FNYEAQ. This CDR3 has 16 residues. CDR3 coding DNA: TGTGCCAGCAGCTTAGGTGTTGGGGGGGCGGACTATGGCTACACCTTC. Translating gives CASSLGVGGADYGYTF.

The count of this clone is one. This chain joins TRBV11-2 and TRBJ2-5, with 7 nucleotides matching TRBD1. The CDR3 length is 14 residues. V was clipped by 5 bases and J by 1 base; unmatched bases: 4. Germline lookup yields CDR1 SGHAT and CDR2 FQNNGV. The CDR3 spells CASSPGTAQETQYF. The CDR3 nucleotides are TGTGCCAGCAGCCCCGGGACAGCCCAAGAGACCCAGTACTTC.

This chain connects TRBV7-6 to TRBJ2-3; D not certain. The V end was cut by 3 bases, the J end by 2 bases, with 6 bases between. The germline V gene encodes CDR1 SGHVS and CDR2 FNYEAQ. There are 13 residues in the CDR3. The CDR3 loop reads CASSFGNTDTQYF. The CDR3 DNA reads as TGTGCCAGCAGCTTCGGCAACACAGATACGCAGTATTTT. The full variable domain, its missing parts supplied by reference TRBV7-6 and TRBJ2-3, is GAGVSQSPRYKVTKRGQDVALRCDPISGHVSLYWYRQALGQGPEFLTYFNYEAQQDKSGLPNDRFSAERPEGSISTLTIQRTEQRDSAMYRCASSFGNTDTQYFGPGTRLTVL.

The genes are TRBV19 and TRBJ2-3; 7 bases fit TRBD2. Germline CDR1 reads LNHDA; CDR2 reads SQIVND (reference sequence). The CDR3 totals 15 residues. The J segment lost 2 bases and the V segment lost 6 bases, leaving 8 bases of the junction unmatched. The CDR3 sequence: CASSPGRGFTDTQYF. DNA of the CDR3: TGTGCCAGTAGCCCGGGGCGGGGGTTCACAGATACGCAGTATTTT. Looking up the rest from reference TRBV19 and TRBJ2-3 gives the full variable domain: DGGITQSPKYLFRKEGQNVTLSCEQNLNHDAMYWYRQDPGQGLRLIYYSQIVNDFQKGDIAEGYSVSREKKESFPLTVTSAQKNPTAFYLCASSPGRGFTDTQYFGPGTRLTVL.